The clone carrying this T cell receptor beta chain was seen ten or more times. Its antigen is unidentified. The source of the sample is a study of CD8+CD57+ T cells in acquired aplastic anemia. In the study overall: Sorted CD4+ and CD8+ cells yielded about 3.1 ug of DNA on average. Some 10 million reads were obtained on average for healthy donor CD4+ cells. Study-level results: Patients and controls were not found to differ significantly in CD8+ Simpson's diversity. Patients and controls turned out to have some 30 CD8+ CDR3 sequences in common.

Germline CDR1 is MDHEN and CDR2 is SYDVKM. Trimming shortened V by 5 bases and J by 3 bases, and 25 bases separated the two germline ends. This CDR3 has 18 amino acids. CDR3 and TCR beta VDJ profiling relied on a genomic DNA template. TCRdb re-called the reads through MiXCR, storing one row per CDR3 protein. Counted here are some 64,000 distinct CDR3 sequences, 50% to 70% occurring once; the ten biggest clones make up 2% to 3%. Sequences were obtained from sorted CD4+, CD8+, or CD8+CD57+ T cells (not recorded which) from PBMCs. The V call is TRBV28, the J call TRBJ1-2, with D tentatively TRBD1 (6 bases). This TCR came from a human donor in good health, serving as a control. CDR3 in amino acids: CASSRWGTRGRSDYGYTF. CDR3 nucleotides: TGTGCCAGCAGTCGGTGGGGGACACGTGGGAGATCTGACTATGGCTACACCTTC.